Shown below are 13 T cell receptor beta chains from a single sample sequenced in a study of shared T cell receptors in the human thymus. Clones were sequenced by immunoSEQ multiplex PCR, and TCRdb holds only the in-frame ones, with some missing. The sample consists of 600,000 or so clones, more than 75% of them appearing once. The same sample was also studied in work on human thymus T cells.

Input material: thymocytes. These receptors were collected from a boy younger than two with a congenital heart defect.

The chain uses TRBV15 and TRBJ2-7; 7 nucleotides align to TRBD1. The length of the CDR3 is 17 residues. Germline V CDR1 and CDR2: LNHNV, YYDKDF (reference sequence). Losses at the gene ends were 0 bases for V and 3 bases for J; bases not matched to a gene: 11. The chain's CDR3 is CATSRDPRRTGFYEQYF. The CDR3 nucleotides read TGTGCCACCAGCAGAGATCCGAGACGGACAGGATTCTACGAGCAGTACTTC.

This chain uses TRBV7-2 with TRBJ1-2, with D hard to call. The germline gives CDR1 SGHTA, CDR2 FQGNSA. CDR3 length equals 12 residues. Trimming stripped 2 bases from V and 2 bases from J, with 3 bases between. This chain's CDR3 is CASSLQNYGYTF. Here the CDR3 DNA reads TGTGCCAGCAGCTTACAAAACTATGGCTACACCTTC.

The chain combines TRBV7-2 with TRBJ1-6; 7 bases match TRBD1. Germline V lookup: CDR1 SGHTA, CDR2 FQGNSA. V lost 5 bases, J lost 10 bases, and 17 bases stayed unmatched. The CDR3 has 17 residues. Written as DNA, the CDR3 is TGTGCCAGCAGCCGAACGACACAGACAGGGCATGGATCACCCCTCCACTTT. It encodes CASSRTTQTGHGSPLHF.

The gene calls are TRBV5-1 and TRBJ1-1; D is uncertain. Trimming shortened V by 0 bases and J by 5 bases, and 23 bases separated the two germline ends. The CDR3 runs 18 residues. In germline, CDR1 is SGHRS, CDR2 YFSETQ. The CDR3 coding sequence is TGCGCCAGCAGCTTGGGTCAGTATGACTACCTAACCGAGACTGAAGCTTTCTTT. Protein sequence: CASSLGQYDYLTETEAFF.

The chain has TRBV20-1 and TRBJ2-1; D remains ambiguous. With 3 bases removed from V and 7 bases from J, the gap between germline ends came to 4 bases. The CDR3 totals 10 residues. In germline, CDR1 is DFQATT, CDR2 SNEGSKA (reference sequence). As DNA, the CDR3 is TGCAGTGCTAGCATGAATGAGCAGTTCTTC. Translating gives CSASMNEQFF.

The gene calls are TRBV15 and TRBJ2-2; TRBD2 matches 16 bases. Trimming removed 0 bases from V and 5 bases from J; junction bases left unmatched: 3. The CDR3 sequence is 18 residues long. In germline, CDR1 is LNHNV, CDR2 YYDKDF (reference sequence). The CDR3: CATSRDPGLAGGTGELFF. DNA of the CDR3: TGTGCCACCAGCAGAGATCCGGGACTAGCGGGAGGGACCGGGGAGCTGTTTTTT.

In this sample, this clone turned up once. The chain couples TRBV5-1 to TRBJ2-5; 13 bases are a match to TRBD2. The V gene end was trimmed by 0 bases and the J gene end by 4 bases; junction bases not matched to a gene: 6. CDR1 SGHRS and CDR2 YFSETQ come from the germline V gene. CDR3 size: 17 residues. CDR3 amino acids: CASSLVTSGGPRETQYF. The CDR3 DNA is TGCGCCAGCAGCTTGGTGACTAGCGGGGGGCCTCGAGAGACCCAGTACTTC.

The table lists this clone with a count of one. The CDR3: CASGLRYQGDTEAFF. CDR3 nucleotides: TGTGCTAGTGGTTTGAGGTATCAGGGCGACACTGAAGCTTTCTTT. The chain recombines TRBV12-5 with TRBJ1-1; TRBD1 is a possible D gene (5 bases). The length of the CDR3 is 15 residues. Germline CDR1 and CDR2: LGHNT and FRNRAP. V was pared by 2 bases and J by 3 bases, with 13 bases between.

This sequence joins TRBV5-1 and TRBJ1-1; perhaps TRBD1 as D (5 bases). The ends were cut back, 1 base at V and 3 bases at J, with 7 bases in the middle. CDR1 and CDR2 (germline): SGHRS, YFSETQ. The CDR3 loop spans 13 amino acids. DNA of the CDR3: TGCGCCAGCAGCTTGCGCAGGGACACTGAAGCTTTCTTT. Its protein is CASSLRRDTEAFF.

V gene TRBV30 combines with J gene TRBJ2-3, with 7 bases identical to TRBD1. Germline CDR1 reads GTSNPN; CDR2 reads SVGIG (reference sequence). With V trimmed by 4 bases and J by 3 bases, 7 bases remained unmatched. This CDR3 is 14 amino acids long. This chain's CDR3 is CAWITGDSTDTQYF. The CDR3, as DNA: TGTGCCTGGATTACAGGGGATAGTACAGATACGCAGTATTTT.

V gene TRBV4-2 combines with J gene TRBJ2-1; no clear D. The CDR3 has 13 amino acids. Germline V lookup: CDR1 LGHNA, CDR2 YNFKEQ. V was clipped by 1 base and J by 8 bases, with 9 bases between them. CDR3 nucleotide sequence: TGTGCCAGCAGCCAAGGAGTATTCGATGAGCAGTTCTTC. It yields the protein CASSQGVFDEQFF.

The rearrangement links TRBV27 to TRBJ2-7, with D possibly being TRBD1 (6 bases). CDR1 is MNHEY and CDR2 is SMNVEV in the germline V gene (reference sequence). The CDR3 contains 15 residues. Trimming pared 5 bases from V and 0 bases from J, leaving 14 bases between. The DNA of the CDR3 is TGTGCCAGCAGTCCGAGGGGACACCCCTCCTACGAGCAGTACTTC. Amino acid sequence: CASSPRGHPSYEQYF.

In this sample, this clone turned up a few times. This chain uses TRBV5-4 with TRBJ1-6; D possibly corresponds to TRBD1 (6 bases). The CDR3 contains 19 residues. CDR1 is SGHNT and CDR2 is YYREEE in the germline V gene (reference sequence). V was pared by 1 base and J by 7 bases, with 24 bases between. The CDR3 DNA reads TGTGCCAGCAGCTTGCAAAGGGGTGAACAGGGACGAAACAATTCACCCCTCCACTTT. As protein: CASSLQRGEQGRNNSPLHF. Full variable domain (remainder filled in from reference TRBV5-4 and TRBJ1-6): ETGVTQSPTHLIKTRGQQVTLRCSSQSGHNTVSWYQQALGQGPQFIFQYYREEENGRGNFPPRFSGLQFPNYSSELNVNALELDDSALYLCASSLQRGEQGRNNSPLHFGNGTRLTVT.